The 29 T cell receptor beta chains in this list originate from one sample, sequenced in a study of shared clonotypes between healthy human individuals. The assay was immunoSEQ multiplex PCR, and TCRdb's table has in-frame clones only and misses some. The sample includes 2 million to 3 million clones, 93% of them seen just once. The specimen sequenced was naive CD4+ T cells from PBMCs. Subset reported: CD45RA+ positively selected. The origin of the receptors is a man between 18 and 35 years old in good health. Some clones in this sample may be carry-over from other donors' samples.

The genes are TRBV7-3 and TRBJ2-5; 9 positions agree with TRBD2. From germline, CDR1 is SGHTA and CDR2 FQGTGA. The CDR3 is 16 residues long. V trimming: 2 bases; J trimming: 0 bases; junction bases outside the gene matches: 4. CDR3 region: CASSLSSGVYQETQYF. CDR3 nucleotide sequence: TGTGCCAGCAGCTTATCTAGCGGGGTATACCAAGAGACCCAGTACTTC.

This clone was detected only once. J is TRBJ1-2 and V is TRBV9; D is possibly TRBD1 (5 bases). Looked up from germline, CDR1 is SGDLS and CDR2 is YYNGEE. With 3 bases removed from V and 6 bases from J, the gap between germline ends came to 15 bases. The CDR3 has 14 residues. The CDR3 DNA follows: TGTGCCAGCAGCGCCGAACAGACAGCACATGGCTACACCTTC. Residues: CASSAEQTAHGYTF.

The chain joins TRBV28 to TRBJ2-6; possible D gene TRBD1, 6 bases. The CDR3 extends over 17 amino acids. V lost 5 bases to trimming and J lost 4 bases, with 18 bases between them. Germline lookup yields CDR1 MDHEN and CDR2 SYDVKM. The CDR3 bases are TGTGCCAGCAGTCCTGGTGGGGGCGCGGGCGGGGCCAACGTCCTGACTTTC. The encoded protein is CASSPGGGAGGANVLTF.

This rearrangement joins TRBV27 to TRBJ2-1; 11 positions agree with TRBD2. This CDR3 spans 18 amino acids. After removal of 4 bases from V and 0 bases from J, the junction contained 8 bases not matched to a gene. Germline V gene lookup returns CDR1 MNHEY and CDR2 SMNVEV (reference sequence). In nucleotides, the CDR3 is TGTGCCAGCAGTTCCCCCCCGCTAGCGGGGGGCTCCTACAATGAGCAGTTCTTC. Protein sequence: CASSSPPLAGGSYNEQFF.

This chain connects TRBV28 to TRBJ2-2; TRBD1 might be the D (6 bases). This CDR3 comprises 14 residues. V was trimmed by 6 bases and J by 0 bases, leaving 8 bases between them. Germline V CDR1 and CDR2: MDHEN, SYDVKM. CDR3 nucleotides: TGTGCCAGCAGCGGACAGCCGAACACCGGGGAGCTGTTTTTT. The encoded protein is CASSGQPNTGELFF.

The V and J genes are TRBV7-9 and TRBJ2-2; 9 bases agree with TRBD1. CDR1 and CDR2 (germline): SEHNR, FQNEAQ (reference sequence). Losses at the gene ends were 4 bases for V and 3 bases for J; bases not matched to a gene: 6. The length of the CDR3 is 16 residues. The CDR3 here is CASSSYRDRDTGELFF. For the CDR3, the DNA is TGTGCCAGCAGCTCGTACCGGGACAGGGACACCGGGGAGCTGTTTTTT. The entire variable domain, with the rest obtained from reference TRBV7-9 and TRBJ2-2, is as follows: DTGVSQNPRHKITKRGQNVTFRCDPISEHNRLYWYRQTLGQGPEFLTYFQNEAQLEKSRLLSDRFSAERPKGSFSTLEIQRTEQGDSAMYLCASSSYRDRDTGELFFGEGSRLTVL.

The rearrangement uses TRBV7-9 and TRBJ2-3; 13 bases map to TRBD2. In germline, CDR1 is SEHNR, CDR2 FQNEAQ (reference sequence). This CDR3 has 16 amino acids. V dropped 8 bases and J dropped 5; count of bases not matched to a gene: 10. CDR3 residues: CASRTSGRNRQDTQYF. The DNA of the CDR3 is TGTGCCAGCCGGACTAGCGGGAGAAATAGACAAGATACGCAGTATTTT.

The chain is built from TRBV5-1 and TRBJ2-5; 9 bases line up with TRBD1. The germline CDR1 and CDR2 sequences are SGHRS and YFSETQ. After removal of 2 bases from V and 5 bases from J, the junction contained 7 bases not matched to a gene. The CDR3 spans 15 residues. CDR3 loop: CASSLTGGAEETQYF. CDR3 bases: TGCGCCAGCAGCTTAACAGGGGGCGCCGAGGAGACCCAGTACTTC.

Here the CDR3 DNA reads TGTGCCAGCAGATCACTAGCGGGGGGCACAGATACGCAGTATTTT. This encodes CASRSLAGGTDTQYF. The J gene is TRBJ2-3, the V gene TRBV6-5; the match to TRBD2 covers 11 bases. Germline CDR1 reads MNHEY; CDR2 reads SVGAGI. Trimming removed 6 bases from V and 1 base from J; junction bases left unmatched: 3. This CDR3 is 15 amino acids long.

Turning to this clone: Within the sample, other DNA sequences also encode this same CDR3. The chain links TRBV5-5 to TRBJ1-1; D is unresolved. Trimming took 2 bases from V and 3 from J, leaving 8 bases between them. This CDR3 comprises 13 residues. Germline assignment: CDR1 SGHKS and CDR2 YYEKEE (reference sequence). The CDR3, as DNA: TGTGCCAGCAGCTTAGCAGGATACACTGAAGCTTTCTTT. It specifies CASSLAGYTEAFF.

The rearrangement joins TRBV10-3 to TRBJ1-5; D perhaps matches TRBD1 (6 bases). V gave up 2 bases and J gave up 7 bases, with 12 bases separating them. Germline-derived CDR1 and CDR2 are ENHRY and SYGVKD. This CDR3 has 14 residues. The CDR3 DNA follows: TGTGCCATCAGTGAGGGGGGCCGTGACCAGCCCCAGCATTTT. It yields the protein CAISEGGRDQPQHF.

This chain uses TRBV4-3 with TRBJ1-6; D is ambiguous. This CDR3 contains 12 residues. Germline V gene data show CDR1 as LGHNA and CDR2 as YSLEER. The germline V and J ends were trimmed by 1 base and 8 bases, with 3 bases remaining between them. CDR3 sequence: CASSQAYSPLHF. CDR3 DNA: TGCGCCAGCAGCCAAGCATATTCACCCCTCCACTTT.

With regard to this clone: One junction end disagrees with the germline gene, perhaps due to a read error. The identical CDR3 is also encoded by other nucleotide sequences in the sample. The genes are TRBV29-1 and TRBJ1-4, with D possibly TRBD1 on 5 matching bases. Germline loops: CDR1 SQVTM, CDR2 ANQGSEA. The CDR3 contains 15 residues. CDR3 sequence (DNA): TGTAGCGTTGAAGAGCCGGGACGGCGGCATGAAAAACTGTTTTTT. Translating gives CSVEEPGRRHEKLFF.

J is TRBJ2-5 and V is TRBV4-1; possible D gene TRBD1, 6 bases. This CDR3 spans 15 amino acids. The germline gives CDR1 MGHRA, CDR2 YSYEKL. V was pared by 5 bases and J by 7 bases, with 20 bases between. The CDR3 region has the DNA TGCGCCAGCAGCGCTCAGGACAGCCGAGGAGGGACCCAGTACTTC. This sequence encodes CASSAQDSRGGTQYF.

J is TRBJ2-7 and V is TRBV5-1; the D call may be TRBD1 or TRBD2 (6 bases each). The V and J ends lost 5 bases and 2 bases respectively, with 14 bases between them. CDR1 is SGHRS and CDR2 is YFSETQ in the germline V gene. CDR3 size: 14 residues. In nucleotides, the CDR3 is TGCGCCAGCAGGGGGGGCAGGGAGGCCTACGAGCAGTACTTC. Residues: CASRGGREAYEQYF. Full variable domain (missing parts from reference TRBV5-1 and TRBJ2-7): KAGVTQTPRYLIKTRGQQVTLSCSPISGHRSVSWYQQTPGQGLQFLFEYFSETQRNKGNFPGRFSGRQFSNSRSEMNVSTLELGDSALYLCASRGGREAYEQYFGPGTRLTVT.

This chain uses TRBV7-8 with TRBJ1-5; D not certain. The CDR3 has 14 amino acids. V was trimmed by 1 base and J by 5 bases, leaving 9 bases between them. Germline V gives CDR1 SGHVS, CDR2 FQNEAQ. CDR3 sequence reads: CASSLESRYQPQHF. CDR3 in DNA: TGTGCCAGCAGCTTAGAAAGTCGGTATCAGCCCCAGCATTTT.

This clone was detected once. The chain is built from TRBV28 and TRBJ1-5; D call uncertain. The CDR3 is made up of 15 amino acids. The ends were cut back, 7 bases at V and 4 bases at J, with 17 bases in the middle. The germline gives CDR1 MDHEN, CDR2 SYDVKM. The CDR3 reads CASTPGGFINQPQHF. In DNA form, the CDR3 reads TGTGCCAGCACCCCGGGAGGGTTTATTAATCAGCCCCAGCATTTT.

The J gene is TRBJ2-7, the V gene TRBV7-2; D call uncertain. This CDR3 comprises 13 residues. Per the germline V gene, CDR1 is SGHTA and CDR2 is FQGNSA. Trimming took off 2 bases at V and 2 bases at J, with 7 bases between the two ends. The CDR3 sequence: CASSLSTPYEQYF. The CDR3 DNA reads as TGTGCCAGCAGCTTATCCACACCCTACGAGCAGTACTTC.

V is TRBV29-1 and J is TRBJ2-1, with D possibly matching TRBD1 (6 bases). This CDR3 is built from 14 residues. V lost 7 bases, J lost 4 bases, and 17 bases lay in between. CDR1 is SQVTM, CDR2 ANQGSEA, per germline. CDR3 sequence reads: CSGHRDTGYNEQFF. CDR3 sequence (DNA): TGCAGCGGGCACCGGGACACTGGTTACAATGAGCAGTTCTTC.

The V call is TRBV7-2, the J call TRBJ2-2, with D hard to call. The CDR3 covers 13 residues. V gave up 3 bases and J gave up 3 bases, with 5 bases separating them. The germline CDR1 and CDR2 sequences are SGHTA and FQGNSA. The CDR3 DNA reads TGTGCCAGCAGCTTCATTTACACCGGGGAGCTGTTTTTT. Encoded protein: CASSFIYTGELFF.

The chain employs TRBV11-2 and TRBJ1-3, with 7 bases fitting TRBD1. Per the germline V gene, CDR1 is SGHAT and CDR2 is FQNNGV. V lost 5 bases and J lost 4; bases outside the gene matches: 8. This CDR3 is 15 amino acids long. The CDR3 sequence: CASSPQTGTGNTIYF. CDR3 in DNA: TGTGCCAGCAGCCCACAGACAGGGACCGGAAACACCATATATTTT.

This chain links TRBV9 with TRBJ2-1; no reliable D call. This CDR3 has 14 amino acids. In germline, CDR1 is SGDLS, CDR2 YYNGEE. V lost 0 bases and J lost 10, with 14 bases in between. The CDR3: CASSVGVGSGEQFF. Here the CDR3 DNA reads TGTGCCAGCAGCGTAGGAGTAGGCTCCGGCGAGCAGTTCTTC.

This chain links TRBV5-1 with TRBJ2-7; the match to TRBD1 covers 9 bases. This CDR3 spans 15 amino acids. Per the germline V gene, CDR1 is SGHRS and CDR2 is YFSETQ. The V segment lost 3 bases and the J segment 5 bases; nucleotides outside the gene matches: 9. The CDR3 is CASSWLGQGFNEQYF. DNA of the CDR3: TGCGCCAGCAGCTGGCTTGGACAGGGGTTCAACGAGCAGTACTTC.

The V gene is TRBV10-3, the J gene TRBJ2-5; D may be TRBD1 (6 bases). Germline-derived CDR1 and CDR2 are ENHRY and SYGVKD. Trimming removed 2 bases from V and 5 bases from J, with 12 bases in between. This CDR3 comprises 14 residues. The CDR3 DNA reads TGTGCCATCAGTGAGCCACAGGGTGCGGAGACCCAGTACTTC. Protein sequence: CAISEPQGAETQYF.

V usage is TRBV27 and J usage is TRBJ2-3; D is possibly TRBD1 or TRBD2 (5 bases each). V shed 6 bases and J shed 7 bases, with 17 bases lying between them. The CDR3 is 14 residues long. Germline values: CDR1 MNHEY, CDR2 SMNVEV (reference sequence). The CDR3 DNA follows: TGTGCCAGCAGACCGGGACCCGCGCGGCATACGCAGTATTTT. It specifies CASRPGPARHTQYF.

The rearrangement joins TRBV7-3 to TRBJ2-3; TRBD1 matches at 9 bases. Trimming took 4 bases from V and 4 from J; bases not matched to a gene: 3. Germline lookup yields CDR1 SGHTA and CDR2 FQGTGA. CDR3 length equals 14 residues. CDR3 sequence: CASSSGQGSDTQYF. For the CDR3, the DNA is TGTGCCAGCAGCTCGGGACAGGGATCAGATACGCAGTATTTT.

The chain recombines TRBV12-5 with TRBJ2-5; 7 bases are shared with TRBD2. Germline V gives CDR1 LGHNT, CDR2 FRNRAP. The junction had 11 bases not matched to a gene; V was cut back by 6 bases and J by 1 base. CDR3 length equals 16 residues. CDR3 region: CASGPVGAGSQETQYF. The DNA for the CDR3 is TGTGCTAGTGGCCCGGTCGGAGCGGGAAGCCAAGAGACCCAGTACTTC.

CDR3 residues: CASSRDPGVTDTQYF. Written as DNA, the CDR3 is TGCGCCAGCAGCCGGGACCCCGGCGTCACAGATACGCAGTATTTT. V is TRBV4-3 and J is TRBJ2-3; either TRBD1 or TRBD2 may fit D (5 bases each). Trimming removed 4 bases at V and 2 bases at J, with 13 bases between. Germline V CDR1 and CDR2: LGHNA, YSLEER. This CDR3 has 15 residues.

The gene calls are TRBV11-2 and TRBJ2-1; TRBD2 is a possible D gene (6 bases). The germline V gene encodes CDR1 SGHAT and CDR2 FQNNGV. The ends were cut back, 1 base at V and 7 bases at J, with 17 bases in the middle. The CDR3 runs to 16 residues. The CDR3: CASSLGSGGFRNEQFF. In nucleotides, the CDR3 is TGTGCCAGCAGCTTAGGTAGCGGCGGCTTCCGGAATGAGCAGTTCTTC.